Each of the 12 T cell receptor beta chains below was sequenced from the same sample in a study of OX40 agonist ivuxolimab in advanced cancers. TCRdb's copy holds only in-frame clones and misses some; the assay was immunoSEQ multiplex PCR. Of 20,000 to 25,000 clones listed, roughly 82% were seen once; the top ten hold about 37%. The sample here was CD4+ or CD8+ T cells sorted from blood, taken in a trial of the OX40 agonist ivuxolimab. Receptors were obtained from an adult with an advanced solid tumor such as melanoma, head and neck, liver or kidney cancer.

The chain joins TRBV27 to TRBJ1-5, with D tentatively TRBD1 (5 bases). Germline V gives CDR1 MNHEY, CDR2 SMNVEV (reference sequence). With 3 bases removed from V and 0 bases from J, the gap between germline ends came to 6 bases. This CDR3 spans 14 amino acids. The CDR3, as DNA: TGTGCCAGCAGTTTTGGGGCTAGCAATCAGCCCCAGCATTTT. As protein: CASSFGASNQPQHF.

V usage is TRBV7-3 and J usage is TRBJ1-1, with a tentative D call TRBD1 (5 bases). Deletions cut 2 bases from V and 0 bases from J, with 13 bases between. The CDR3 spans 16 residues. Germline-derived CDR1 and CDR2 are SGHTA and FQGTGA. CDR3 sequence reads: CASSLSRQLLNTEAFF. In DNA, the CDR3 is TGTGCCAGCAGCTTATCTAGACAGCTACTGAACACTGAAGCTTTCTTT.

The rearrangement uses TRBV9 and TRBJ1-1; 9 nucleotides line up with TRBD1. This CDR3 region has 14 residues. Germline CDR1 and CDR2: SGDLS and YYNGEE. With 4 bases clipped from V and 1 base from J, the junction kept 2 bases outside the gene matches. CDR3 in DNA: TGTGCCAGCAGCTTGGGACAGGGGAACACTGAAGCTTTCTTT. As protein: CASSLGQGNTEAFF.

This clone was seen a single time. The chain recombines TRBV7-3 with TRBJ2-3; 8 bases agree with TRBD2. With V trimmed by 6 bases and J by 2 bases, 7 bases remained unmatched. The CDR3 loop spans 15 amino acids. The germline V gene encodes CDR1 SGHTA and CDR2 FQGTGA. CDR3 DNA sequence: TGTGCCAGCAGTTTTGCCGGACTAGCCACAGATACGCAGTATTTT. Translated, it gives CASSFAGLATDTQYF.

The chain is built from TRBV27 and TRBJ2-5, with D tentatively TRBD2 (5 bases). The end of the DNA is better explained by TRBJ2-7, so the J call may be wrong. Germline V gene data show CDR1 as MNHEY and CDR2 as SMNVEV (reference sequence). CDR3 length: 15 residues. The CDR3 here is CASSFPEGPSYEQYF. As DNA, the CDR3 is TGTGCCAGCAGTTTTCCTGAGGGTCCCTCCTACGAGCAGTACTTC.

The V gene is TRBV28, the J gene TRBJ1-1; D may be TRBD1 (6 bases). Germline loops: CDR1 MDHEN, CDR2 SYDVKM. Trimming took 6 bases from V and 13 from J, leaving 24 bases between them. The length of the CDR3 is 14 residues. The CDR3: CASSPRDTRNKVFF. The CDR3 nucleotides are TGTGCCAGCAGCCCAAGGGACACGAGAAATAAGGTTTTCTTT. The whole variable domain, filled in from reference TRBV28 and TRBJ1-1, reads DVKVTQSSRYLVKRTGEKVFLECVQDMDHENMFWYRQDPGLGLRLIYFSYDVKMKEKGDIPEGYSVSREKKERFSLILESASTNQTSMYLCASSPRDTRNKVFFGQGTRLTVV.

The CDR3 DNA reads as TGTGCCAGCAGCTCCCGTGAAGCGGGGGGGCGCGTGGAGCAGTACTTC. Its protein is CASSSREAGGRVEQYF. The V and J genes are TRBV11-1 and TRBJ2-7, with 10 positions matching TRBD2. CDR1 is SGHAT, CDR2 FQDESV, per germline (reference sequence). This CDR3 is 16 amino acids long. Trimming took 4 bases from V and 7 from J; bases not matched to a gene: 13.

The rearrangement uses TRBV7-9 and TRBJ1-6; 10 bases fit TRBD1. V was pared by 4 bases and J by 7 bases, with 1 base of the junction left unmatched. The CDR3 spans 14 residues. From germline, CDR1 is SEHNR and CDR2 FQNEAQ (reference sequence). This CDR3 is CASSSDRGNSPLHF. DNA of the CDR3: TGTGCCAGCAGCTCGGACAGGGGGAATTCACCCCTCCACTTT.

The chain carries TRBV28 and TRBJ1-1; no clear D. Per the germline V gene, CDR1 is MDHEN and CDR2 is SYDVKM. The ends were cut back, 2 bases at V and 7 bases at J, with 14 bases in the middle. CDR3 length equals 14 residues. The CDR3 DNA is TGTGCCAGCAGTTTAATCTCCAGGATCCATGAAGCTTTCTTT. Translating gives CASSLISRIHEAFF.

The rearrangement uses TRBV12-5 and TRBJ2-1; 7 bases match TRBD2. The CDR3 has 14 residues. Trimming took 4 bases from V and 6 from J; bases not matched to a gene: 6. Per germline, CDR1 LGHNT and CDR2 FRNRAP. This CDR3 is CASGWGGEGNEQFF. The CDR3 nucleotides read TGTGCTAGTGGTTGGGGAGGGGAAGGCAATGAGCAGTTCTTC.

V and J are TRBV6-1 and TRBJ1-1; D gene uncertain. V was clipped by 1 base and J by 7 bases, with 1 base between them. There are 10 residues in the CDR3. In germline, CDR1 is MNHNS, CDR2 SASEGT. The CDR3 DNA reads TGTGCCAGCAGTGAAGGTGAAGCTTTCTTT. Its protein product is CASSEGEAFF.

A single count supports this clone. V and J are TRBV6-6 and TRBJ2-7, with 7 bases fitting TRBD1. V lost 4 bases and J lost 4; bases outside the gene matches: 7. CDR1 and CDR2 (germline): MNHNY, SVGAGI (reference sequence). The CDR3 is made up of 14 amino acids. The CDR3 DNA follows: TGTGCCAGCAGTTCTCCGGGACAGTTATACGAGCAGTACTTC. Amino acid sequence: CASSSPGQLYEQYF.